The source of this TCR beta chain is a study of cytomegalovirus exposure and HLA in healthy donors. Primers for the PCR totalled 60 Vbeta and 13 Jbeta. This table comes from immunoSEQ multiplex PCR, and its TCRdb copy is limited to in-frame clones, with some not included. This sample has about 210,000 clones; nearly 80% occur once, and the top ten carry less than 2%. The donors were healthy bone marrow donors. Comment on this clone: Its antigen is as yet unknown.

Trimming stripped 0 bases from V and 4 bases from J, with 15 bases between. This CDR3 spans 16 amino acids. Per germline, CDR1 SGDLS and CDR2 YYNGEE. Whole-study findings and limits: Indistinguishable V segments, including TRBV6-2 and TRBV6-3, were excluded. Later analysis associated a missense DCLRE1C variant with TCR beta V- and J-gene trimming.

This rearrangement joins TRBV9 to TRBJ2-3; maybe TRBD2 (5 bases). Source material: PBMCs. This receptor was taken from a male donor in good health and CMV-seronegative. For the CDR3, the DNA is TGTGCCAGCAGCGTAGGCCCCCGCGAGGGATCAGATACGCAGTATTTT. Its protein product is CASSVGPREGSDTQYF.